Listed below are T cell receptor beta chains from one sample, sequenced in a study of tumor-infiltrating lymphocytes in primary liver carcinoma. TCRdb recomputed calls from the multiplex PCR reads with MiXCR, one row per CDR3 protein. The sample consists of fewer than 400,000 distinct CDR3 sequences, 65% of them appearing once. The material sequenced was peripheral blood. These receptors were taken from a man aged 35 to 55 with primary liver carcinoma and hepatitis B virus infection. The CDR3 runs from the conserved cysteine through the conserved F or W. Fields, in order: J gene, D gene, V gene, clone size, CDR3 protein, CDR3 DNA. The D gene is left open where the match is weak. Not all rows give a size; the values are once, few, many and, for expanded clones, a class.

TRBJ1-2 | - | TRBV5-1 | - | CTSSLDEQGNYGYTF | TGCACCAGCAGCTTGGACGAGCAGGGAAACTATGGCTACACCTTC
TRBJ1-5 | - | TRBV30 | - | CAWSVEVYQPQHF | TGTGCCTGGAGTGTGGAGGTCTATCAGCCCCAGCATTTT
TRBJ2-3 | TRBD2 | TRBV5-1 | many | CASSLGGRGFTDTQYF | TGCGCCAGCAGCTTGGGCGGGAGAGGCTTCACAGATACGCAGTATTTT
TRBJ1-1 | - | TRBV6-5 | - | CASSYEVGDTEAFF | TGTGCCAGCAGTTACGAGGTAGGGGACACTGAAGCTTTCTTC
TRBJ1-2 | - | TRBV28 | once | CASSLPRGSGYTF | TGTGCCAGCAGTTTGCCTCGGGGAAGCGGCTACACATTC
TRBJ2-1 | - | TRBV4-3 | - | CASSQLGSNEQFF | TGCGCCAGCAGCCAATTAGGGTCTAATGAGCAGTTCTTC
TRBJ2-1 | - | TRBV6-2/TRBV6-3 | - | CANTRDTGAGNEQFF | TGTGCTAACACCAGAGACACGGGGGCGGGGAATGAGCAGTTCTTC
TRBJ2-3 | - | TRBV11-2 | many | CASSLGAPSTDTQYF | TGTGCCAGCAGCTTAGGAGCACCTAGCACAGATACGCAGTATTTT
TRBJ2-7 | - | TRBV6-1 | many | CASSSVPTGEQYF | TGTGCCAGCAGTTCGGTCCCTACCGGCGAGCAGTACTTC
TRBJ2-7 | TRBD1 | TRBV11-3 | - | CVSGLSRGNYEQYF | TGTGTCAGCGGCTTGAGCAGGGGGAACTACGAGCAGTACTTC
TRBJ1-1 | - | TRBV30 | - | CAWTRTVPNPFF | TGTGCCTGGACCCGGACAGTGCCAAACCCTTTCTTT
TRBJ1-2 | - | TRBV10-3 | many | CAISESTRSYTF | TGTGCCATCAGTGAGTCCACTAGAAGCTACACCTTC
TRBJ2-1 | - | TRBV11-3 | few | CASSPQLASEQFF | TGTGCCAGCAGCCCCCAACTAGCTAGCGAGCAGTTCTTC
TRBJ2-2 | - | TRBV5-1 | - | CASSLTATNTGELFF | TGCGCCAGCAGCTTGACAGCTACGAATACCGGGGAGCTGTTTTTT
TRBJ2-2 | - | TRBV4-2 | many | CASSQGLNTGELFF | TGTGCCAGCAGCCAAGGACTTAACACCGGGGAGCTGTTTTTT
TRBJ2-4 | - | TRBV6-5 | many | CASSYSMAGAAKNIQYF | TGTGCCAGCAGTTACTCGATGGCGGGGGCGGCCAAAAACATTCAGTACTTC
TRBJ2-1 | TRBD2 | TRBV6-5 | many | CASSRRSLAGPDNEQFF | TGTGCCAGCAGTCGACGGAGCCTAGCGGGACCCGACAATGAGCAGTTCTTC
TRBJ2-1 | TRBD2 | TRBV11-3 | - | CDSSFKAGGPRQFF | TGTGACAGCAGCTTCAAGGCGGGAGGACCGCGGCAGTTCTTC
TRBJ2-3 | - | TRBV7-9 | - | CTSSLGSGVSGDTQYF | TGTACCAGCAGCTTAGGATCGGGCGTCTCGGGGGATACGCAGTATTTT
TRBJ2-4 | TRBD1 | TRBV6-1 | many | CASSEAGGQNIQYF | TGTGCCAGCAGTGAAGCTGGGGGACAGAACATTCAGTACTTC
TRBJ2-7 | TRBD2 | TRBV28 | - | CASSFKTSSGTYEQYF | TGTGCCAGCAGTTTTAAAACGAGTAGCGGGACTTACGAGCAGTACTTC